The 7 T cell receptor beta chains given below trace back to one sample, sequenced in a study of cytomegalovirus exposure and HLA in healthy donors. Vbeta (60) and Jbeta (13) primers were used in the PCR. The protocol was immunoSEQ multiplex PCR, while the TCRdb copy is restricted to in-frame clones and leaves out a portion. The sample contains some 150,000 clones, approximately 88% of which appear only once. Sequences were obtained from PBMCs. The receptor set was obtained from a woman aged 25 to 45 in good health and CMV-seronegative.

The chain employs TRBV28 and TRBJ2-3, with TRBD1 as a possible D gene (5 bases). Between the trimmed V and J ends, which lost 6 bases and 2 bases, there was a span of 21 bases. This CDR3 is 17 amino acids long. Germline values: CDR1 MDHEN, CDR2 SYDVKM. The CDR3 DNA is TGTGCCAGCAGCCCGCTGATAGGGGCACAACCCACAGATACGCAGTATTTT. It specifies CASSPLIGAQPTDTQYF.

The chain links TRBV6-6 to TRBJ1-1, with D perhaps TRBD1 (5 bases). This CDR3 region has 13 residues. Trimming removed 4 bases at V and 4 bases at J, with 10 bases between. The germline gives CDR1 MNHNY, CDR2 SVGAGI (reference sequence). The CDR3 is CASSWGGSTEAFF. CDR3 DNA: TGTGCCAGCAGTTGGGGCGGGAGCACTGAAGCTTTCTTT.

V usage is TRBV27 and J usage is TRBJ1-1; D might be TRBD1 (6 bases). The V end lost 4 bases, the J end lost 5 bases, and 17 bases lay between the germline ends. From germline, CDR1 is MNHEY and CDR2 SMNVEV (reference sequence). The CDR3 is made up of 15 amino acids. The CDR3 loop is CASSSGAGGKTEAFF. CDR3 nucleotide sequence: TGTGCCAGCAGTTCAGGGGCGGGAGGGAAAACTGAAGCTTTCTTT.

This clone is a singleton in its sample. The chain employs TRBV11-1 and TRBJ2-3; 9 nucleotides line up with TRBD2. CDR1 is SGHAT, CDR2 FQDESV, per germline (reference sequence). The junction had 14 bases not matched to a gene; V was cut back by 1 base and J by 3 bases. CDR3 length equals 19 residues. The CDR3 here is CASSLDPPGVAGETDTQYF. In nucleotides, the CDR3 is TGTGCCAGCAGCTTAGATCCCCCCGGGGTAGCGGGAGAGACAGATACGCAGTATTTT. The full variable domain, with the rest looked up from reference TRBV11-1 and TRBJ2-3, is EAEVAQSPRYKITEKSQAVAFWCDPISGHATLYWYRQILGQGPELLVQFQDESVVDDSQLPKDRFSAERLKGVDSTLKIQPAELGDSAMYLCASSLDPPGVAGETDTQYFGPGTRLTVL.

In the case of this clone: At one end the junction does not follow the germline gene, possibly because of a read error. The chain combines TRBV7-3 with TRBJ1-1, with TRBD1 as a possible D gene (6 bases). The CDR3 has 15 amino acids. Germline V CDR1 and CDR2: SGHTA, FQGTGA. As DNA, the CDR3 is TGTGCCAGCAGCCCATTGGGGGGGGCTAACACCGAAGCTTTCTTT. The encoded protein is CASSPLGGANTEAFF.

The count of this clone is one. The chain has TRBV28 and TRBJ2-3, with TRBD2 matching 12 bases. Germline trimming cut 6 bases from V and 4 bases from J; bases unmatched to any gene: 8. CDR3 size: 16 residues. Germline-derived CDR1 and CDR2 are MDHEN and SYDVKM. The CDR3: CASRPGLAGHADTQYF. The CDR3 DNA is TGTGCCAGCAGACCAGGACTAGCGGGACACGCAGATACGCAGTATTTT.

This chain joins TRBV19 and TRBJ2-5; 7 nucleotides match TRBD2. CDR3 length: 16 amino acids. V lost 5 bases and J lost 3; bases outside the gene matches: 12. CDR1 is LNHDA and CDR2 is SQIVND in the germline V gene (reference sequence). CDR3 residues: CASSSPRGAGKETQYF. The CDR3 region has the DNA TGTGCCAGTAGTTCCCCTCGAGGAGCGGGAAAAGAGACCCAGTACTTC.